This T cell receptor beta chain comes out of a study of cytomegalovirus exposure and HLA in healthy donors. The PCR ran on 60 Vbeta and 13 Jbeta primers. Some clones are missing from TCRdb's copy, which holds only in-frame ones; the method was immunoSEQ multiplex PCR. The table includes about 220,000 clones, more than 75% detected once. V gave up 4 bases and J gave up 2 bases, with 18 bases separating them. CDR1 and CDR2 (germline): SGHTA, FQGNSA. The CDR3 is 17 amino acids. Sequenced: PBMCs. The chain combines TRBV7-2 with TRBJ1-3, with D possibly TRBD1 on 5 matching bases. The receptor comes from a woman aged 40 to 55 in good health and CMV-seropositive. CDR3: CASSSGAGGNPGNTIYF. The DNA of the CDR3 is TGTGCCAGCAGCTCTGGGGCTGGTGGGAATCCTGGAAACACCATATATTTT.